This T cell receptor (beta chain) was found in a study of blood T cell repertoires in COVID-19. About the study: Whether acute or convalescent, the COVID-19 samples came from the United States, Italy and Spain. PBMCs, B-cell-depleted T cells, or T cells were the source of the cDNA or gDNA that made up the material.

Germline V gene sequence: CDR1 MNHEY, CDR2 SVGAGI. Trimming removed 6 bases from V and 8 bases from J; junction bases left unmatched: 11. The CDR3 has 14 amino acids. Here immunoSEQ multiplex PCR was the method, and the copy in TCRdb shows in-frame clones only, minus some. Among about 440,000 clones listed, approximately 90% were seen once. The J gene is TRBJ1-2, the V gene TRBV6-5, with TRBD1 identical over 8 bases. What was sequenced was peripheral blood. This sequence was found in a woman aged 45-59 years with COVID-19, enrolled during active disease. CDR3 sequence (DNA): TGTGCCAGCAGCGCGGGACAGGTAGTGAGGGGCTACACCTTC. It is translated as CASSAGQVVRGYTF.